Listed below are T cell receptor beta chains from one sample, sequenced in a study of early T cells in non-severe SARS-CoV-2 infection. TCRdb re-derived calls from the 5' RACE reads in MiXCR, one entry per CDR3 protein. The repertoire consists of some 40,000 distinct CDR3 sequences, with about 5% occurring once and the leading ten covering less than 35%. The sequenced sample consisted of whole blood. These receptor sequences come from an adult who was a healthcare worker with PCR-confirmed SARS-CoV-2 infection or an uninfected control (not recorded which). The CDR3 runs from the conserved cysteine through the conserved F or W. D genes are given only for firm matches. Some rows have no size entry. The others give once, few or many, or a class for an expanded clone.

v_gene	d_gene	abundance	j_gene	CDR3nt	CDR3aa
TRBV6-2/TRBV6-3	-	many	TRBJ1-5	TGTGCCAGCAGTTACTCAACGGGGTCGATGGGCAATCAGCCCCAGCATTTT	CASSYSTGSMGNQPQHF
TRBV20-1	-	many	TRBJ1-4	TGCAGTGCTATGAGAGCTGAAAAACTGTTTTTT	CSAMRAEKLFF
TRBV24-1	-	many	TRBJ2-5	TGTGCCACCAGTGAGGGGGGATGGGAGACCCAGTACTTC	CATSEGGWETQYF
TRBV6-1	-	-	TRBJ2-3	TGTGCCAGCAGTGAAGGGAGAGATACGCAGTATTTT	CASSEGRDTQYF
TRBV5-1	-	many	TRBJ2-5	TGCGCCAGCAGCTTGGTGGTAAGCCAAGAGACCCAGTACTTC	CASSLVVSQETQYF
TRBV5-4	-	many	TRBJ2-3	TGTGCCAGCAGGGTGGGTGGGGGCCGGACAGATACGCAGTATTTT	CASRVGGGRTDTQYF
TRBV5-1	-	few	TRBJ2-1	TGCGCCAGCAGCTCTGGACAGCACAATGAGCAGTTCTTC	CASSSGQHNEQFF
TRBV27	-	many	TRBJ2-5	TGTGCCAGCAGTTTACGAAGCGACCAAGAGACCCAGTACTTC	CASSLRSDQETQYF
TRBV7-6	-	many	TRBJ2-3	TGTGCCAGCAGCCATAAGGCAGATACGCAGTATTTT	CASSHKADTQYF
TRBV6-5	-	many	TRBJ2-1	TGTGCCAGCGTTCGGGGGCCCGACTACAATGAGCAGTTCTTC	CASVRGPDYNEQFF
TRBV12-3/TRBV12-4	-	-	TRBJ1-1	TGTGCCAGCACCACAGGGTCGGGCACTGAAGCTTTCTTT	CASTTGSGTEAFF
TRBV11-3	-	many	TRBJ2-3	TGTGCCAGCAGCTCGGCCCTTAGGACAGATACGCAGTATTTT	CASSSALRTDTQYF
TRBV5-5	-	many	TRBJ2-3	TGTGCCAGCAGGGTGGACGGTGAAACAGATACGCAGTATTTT	CASRVDGETDTQYF
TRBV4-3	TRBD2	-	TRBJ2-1	TGCGCCAGCAGCCAAGATCTTAGCGGGGGCTTCTCCTACAATGAGCAGTTCTTC	CASSQDLSGGFSYNEQFF
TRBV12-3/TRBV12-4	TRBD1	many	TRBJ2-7	TGTGCCAGCAGTTTTTGGGCAGGGGGCTCCTACGAGCAGTACTTC	CASSFWAGGSYEQYF
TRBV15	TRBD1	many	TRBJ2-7	TGTGCCACCAGCAGAGATGGCAGGGGGCGGGACGAGCAGTACTTC	CATSRDGRGRDEQYF
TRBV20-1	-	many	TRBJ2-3	TGCAGTGCTAGGCGGCCGGGCTTCGTCCAAGCTAGCACAGATACGCAGTATTTT	CSARRPGFVQASTDTQYF
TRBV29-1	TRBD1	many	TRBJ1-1	TGCAGCGCGATGGGACAGATGAACACTGAAGCTTTCTTT	CSAMGQMNTEAFF
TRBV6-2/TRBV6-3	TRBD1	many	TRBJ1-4	TGTGCCAGCAGCTCAAATACCGGGACAGCACTGTTTTTT	CASSSNTGTALFF
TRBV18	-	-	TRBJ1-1	TGTGCCAGCTCCCCTCGCCCTACGGTCGGGTCTACTCTAAACACTGAAGCTTTCTTT	CASSPRPTVGSTLNTEAFF
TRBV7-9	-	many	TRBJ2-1	TGTGCCAGCAACGGGGTGGGAGATGAGCAGTTCTTC	CASNGVGDEQFF
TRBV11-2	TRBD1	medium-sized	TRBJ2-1	TGTGCCAGCAGATCGGACAGGGTTGAGCAGTTCTTC	CASRSDRVEQFF
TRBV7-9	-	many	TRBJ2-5	TGTGCCAGCAGCTTATGGGACTTAACAGAGACCCAGTACTTC	CASSLWDLTETQYF
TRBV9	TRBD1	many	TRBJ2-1	TGTGCCAGCAGCGTAGGGGACAGATACAATGAGCAGTTCTTC	CASSVGDRYNEQFF
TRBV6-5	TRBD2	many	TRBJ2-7	TGTGCCAGCAGTTACCGGGTGGGTGGCGGGAGTCGCGAGCAGTACTTC	CASSYRVGGGSREQYF
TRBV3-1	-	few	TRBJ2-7	TGTGCCAGCAGCCACTCGTCCGAGCAGTACTTC	CASSHSSEQYF